This passage covers 7 T cell receptor beta chains from one sample sequenced in a study of identical twins. TCRdb reprocessed the 5' RACE reads via MiXCR and lists one record per CDR3 protein. Of some 270,000 distinct CDR3 sequences listed, about 9% are singletons. These data were also filed under a second study, of yellow fever vaccine responses in identical twins.

The specimen was CD8+ T cells sorted from blood. The origin of the receptors is a woman younger than 35 in good health.

This clonotype was detected only a few times. The chain links TRBV25-1 to TRBJ1-1; D remains ambiguous. Deletions cut 2 bases from V and 6 bases from J, with 10 bases between. Germline V gene sequence: CDR1 MGHDK, CDR2 SYGVNS. This CDR3 is built from 13 residues. CDR3 residues: CASSERAGPEAFF. The CDR3 nucleotides read TGTGCCAGCAGTGAAAGGGCAGGCCCTGAAGCTTTCTTT.

V gene TRBV6-1 combines with J gene TRBJ1-1; D remains ambiguous. The germline gives CDR1 MNHNS, CDR2 SASEGT. The V end lost 7 bases, the J end lost 0 bases, and 18 bases lay between the germline ends. The CDR3 is made up of 16 amino acids. DNA of the CDR3: TGTGCCAGCACTACACCCCCCAACAGATTGAACACTGAAGCTTTCTTT. Its translation: CASTTPPNRLNTEAFF.

V usage is TRBV7-9 and J usage is TRBJ2-5; possible D gene TRBD2, 6 bases. CDR3 length: 13 residues. Germline V gene lookup returns CDR1 SEHNR and CDR2 FQNEAQ (reference sequence). Trimming took off 4 bases at V and 3 bases at J, with 9 bases between the two ends. CDR3 protein: CASSSGTEETQYF. The CDR3, as DNA: TGTGCCAGCAGCTCCGGGACTGAAGAGACCCAGTACTTC.

This clonotype was seen a few times. The genes are TRBV20-1 and TRBJ2-1, with 8 bases matching TRBD1. J lost 8 bases, V lost 6 bases, and 12 bases had no gene match. The V gene's germline CDR1 is DFQATT and CDR2 SNEGSKA (reference sequence). This CDR3 is 14 amino acids long. The CDR3 coding sequence is TGCAGTGCAAACAAGGGGACAGGCGGCGATGAGCAGTTCTTC. The encoded protein is CSANKGTGGDEQFF.

The V gene is TRBV9, the J gene TRBJ2-1, with 8 positions matching TRBD2. CDR1 and CDR2 (germline): SGDLS, YYNGEE. The CDR3 is 15 amino acids. Trimming removed 0 bases from V and 6 bases from J; junction bases left unmatched: 5. CDR3 DNA: TGTGCCAGCAGCGTAGTAGGCGGGGGGTCCAATGAGCAGTTCTTC. It yields the protein CASSVVGGGSNEQFF.

This clonotype was detected ten times or more. The chain has TRBV29-1 and TRBJ2-2; tentative D call: TRBD2 (6 bases). The CDR3 is made up of 12 amino acids. Trimming pared 4 bases from V and 4 bases from J, leaving 7 bases between. Germline V gene lookup returns CDR1 SQVTM and CDR2 ANQGSEA. CDR3 DNA: TGCAGCGTTGCCGGGAGCACCGGGGAGCTGTTTTTT. Translating gives CSVAGSTGELFF.

The gene calls are TRBV19 and TRBJ2-5; D might be TRBD2 (6 bases). There are 15 residues in the CDR3. Germline CDR1 and CDR2: LNHDA and SQIVND (reference sequence). Trimming took 1 base from V and 3 from J, leaving 12 bases between them. Here the CDR3 reads CASSIVAAAKETQYF. Written as DNA, the CDR3 is TGTGCCAGTAGTATAGTAGCGGCAGCTAAAGAGACCCAGTACTTC. The entire variable domain, with the rest obtained from reference TRBV19 and TRBJ2-5, is as follows: DGGITQSPKYLFRKEGQNVTLSCEQNLNHDAMYWYRQDPGQGLRLIYYSQIVNDFQKGDIAEGYSVSREKKESFPLTVTSAQKNPTAFYLCASSIVAAAKETQYFGPGTRLLVL.